This T cell receptor beta chain was found in a study of metastatic and nonmetastatic thyroid tumors. The germline gives CDR1 DFQATT, CDR2 SNEGSKA (reference sequence). This CDR3 is built from 15 residues. The V and J ends lost 6 bases and 2 bases, in that order; junction bases with no gene match: 9. Thyroid surgery took place with no prior treatment in any patient. This clone was seen more than once but under ten times. Original processing notes: Variation in CDR3 across clinicopathological groups served as the basis for constructing a distant-metastasis classifier in papillary thyroid cancer. TCRdb recomputed clones from the PCR reads via MiXCR. TCRdb, not the original authors, processed these V and J calls. The table shows about 56,000 clones, with roughly 29% occurring only once.

The TCR was taken from a female donor with papillary thyroid cancer or a benign thyroid nodule (not recorded which). Some clones in this sample may be carry-over from other donors' samples. Specimen: blood. The rearrangement links TRBV20-1 to TRBJ2-3; 9 nucleotides match TRBD2. The CDR3 spells CSAPSASGDTDTQYF. For the CDR3, the DNA is TGCAGTGCCCCTTCGGCTAGCGGGGACACAGATACGCAGTATTTT.